This is a list of T cell receptor beta chains from one sample in a study of beta chain features in type 1 diabetes. Clones were sequenced by immunoSEQ multiplex PCR, and TCRdb holds only the in-frame ones, with some missing. The sample yields about 660,000 clones, roughly 13% seen once. What was sequenced was naive CD4+ T cells from blood. The receptors were sampled from a man aged 18 to 35 with type 1 diabetes. CDR3s include the opening cysteine and the closing phenylalanine or tryptophan. The order of the fields is clone size, D gene, V gene, J gene, CDR3 protein, CDR3 DNA. A D gene is named only where the DNA matches it firmly. Rows give clone size only sometimes, using once, few, many, or a class for an expanded clone.

clone_size: -
d_call: -
v_call: TRBV7-9
j_call: TRBJ1-1
cdr3_aa: CASSLSDPGNTEAFF
cdr3_nt: TGTGCCAGCAGCTTAAGTGACCCAGGGAACACTGAAGCTTTCTTT

clone_size: -
d_call: -
v_call: TRBV25-1
j_call: TRBJ2-1
cdr3_aa: CASSVGGEQFF
cdr3_nt: TGTGCCAGCAGTGTTGGAGGTGAGCAGTTCTTC

clone_size: -
d_call: TRBD1
v_call: TRBV9
j_call: TRBJ1-2
cdr3_aa: CASSVNRGTTNYGYTF
cdr3_nt: TGTGCCAGCAGCGTAAACAGGGGGACCACTAACTATGGCTACACCTTC

clone_size: few
d_call: TRBD1
v_call: TRBV2
j_call: TRBJ2-7
cdr3_aa: CASRRTGKSGQYF
cdr3_nt: TGTGCCAGCAGACGGACAGGGAAATCTGGGCAGTACTTC

clone_size: few
d_call: -
v_call: TRBV30
j_call: TRBJ2-2
cdr3_aa: CAWSPGTGELFF
cdr3_nt: TGTGCCTGGAGCCCAGGCACCGGGGAGCTGTTTTTT

clone_size: few
d_call: TRBD1
v_call: TRBV9
j_call: TRBJ1-6
cdr3_aa: CASSAGTGRSPLHF
cdr3_nt: TGTGCCAGCAGCGCAGGGACAGGCCGATCACCCCTCCACTTT

clone_size: -
d_call: -
v_call: TRBV4-2
j_call: TRBJ2-5
cdr3_aa: CASSQGRETQYF
cdr3_nt: TGTGCCAGCAGCCAGGGACGGGAGACCCAGTACTTC

clone_size: -
d_call: TRBD1
v_call: TRBV29-1
j_call: TRBJ2-5
cdr3_aa: CSVESGQGETQYF
cdr3_nt: TGCAGCGTTGAGTCTGGACAGGGAGAGACCCAGTACTTC

clone_size: -
d_call: -
v_call: TRBV7-2
j_call: TRBJ1-2
cdr3_aa: CASSFSIGGYTF
cdr3_nt: TGTGCCAGCAGCTTCAGCATCGGTGGCTACACCTTC

clone_size: -
d_call: TRBD2
v_call: TRBV7-2
j_call: TRBJ2-7
cdr3_aa: CASSLGTSGGSEQYF
cdr3_nt: TGTGCCAGCAGCTTAGGGACTAGCGGGGGCAGCGAGCAGTACTTC

clone_size: few
d_call: -
v_call: TRBV4-3
j_call: TRBJ1-1
cdr3_aa: CASSQQGTNTEAFF
cdr3_nt: TGCGCCAGCAGCCAACAGGGGACGAACACTGAAGCTTTCTTT

clone_size: few
d_call: -
v_call: TRBV28
j_call: TRBJ1-4
cdr3_aa: CASSLLGAGEKLFF
cdr3_nt: TGTGCCAGCAGTTTATTGGGGGCTGGGGAAAAACTGTTTTTT

clone_size: -
d_call: TRBD1
v_call: TRBV4-2
j_call: TRBJ1-1
cdr3_aa: CASSYRTGTDTEAFF
cdr3_nt: TGTGCCAGCAGCTACCGGACAGGGACGGACACTGAAGCTTTCTTT

clone_size: -
d_call: -
v_call: TRBV2
j_call: TRBJ1-2
cdr3_aa: CASVLQLINYGYTF
cdr3_nt: TGTGCCAGCGTTCTGCAATTGATTAACTATGGCTACACCTTC

clone_size: -
d_call: -
v_call: TRBV27
j_call: TRBJ2-1
cdr3_aa: CASSVQGRFGYNEQFF
cdr3_nt: TGTGCCAGCAGTGTACAGGGAAGGTTTGGCTACAATGAGCAGTTCTTC

clone_size: few
d_call: -
v_call: TRBV29-1
j_call: TRBJ2-1
cdr3_aa: CSVEFGTSNSYNEQFF
cdr3_nt: TGCAGCGTTGAATTCGGGACTTCCAACTCCTACAATGAGCAGTTCTTC

clone_size: -
d_call: -
v_call: TRBV19
j_call: TRBJ2-1
cdr3_aa: CASTQSRGPAGDEQFF
cdr3_nt: TGTGCCAGTACCCAATCTCGGGGGCCCGCTGGGGATGAGCAGTTCTTC

clone_size: -
d_call: -
v_call: TRBV28
j_call: TRBJ1-2
cdr3_aa: CASRSGLDGYTF
cdr3_nt: TGTGCCAGCAGATCCGGATTAGATGGCTACACCTTC

clone_size: few
d_call: TRBD1
v_call: TRBV9
j_call: TRBJ2-1
cdr3_aa: CASSVVGQGHYNEQFF
cdr3_nt: TGTGCCAGCAGCGTAGTTGGACAGGGCCACTACAATGAGCAGTTCTTC

clone_size: -
d_call: -
v_call: TRBV28
j_call: TRBJ2-5
cdr3_aa: CASSAGAEGETQYF
cdr3_nt: TGTGCCAGCAGTGCCGGGGCAGAGGGAGAGACCCAGTACTTC

clone_size: -
d_call: -
v_call: TRBV7-9
j_call: TRBJ1-1
cdr3_aa: CASSLASGTAEAFF
cdr3_nt: TGTGCCAGCAGCCTCGCTTCAGGGACTGCTGAAGCTTTCTTT

clone_size: -
d_call: -
v_call: TRBV9
j_call: TRBJ2-6
cdr3_aa: CASSAYPRAGANVLTF
cdr3_nt: TGTGCCAGCAGCGCTTACCCCCGGGCTGGGGCCAACGTCCTGACTTTC

clone_size: -
d_call: -
v_call: TRBV7-2
j_call: TRBJ1-4
cdr3_aa: CASSYYRNEKLFF
cdr3_nt: TGTGCCAGCAGTTACTACAGGAATGAAAAACTGTTTTTT

clone_size: few
d_call: -
v_call: TRBV10-3
j_call: TRBJ2-1
cdr3_aa: CAISDWELEYNEQFF
cdr3_nt: TGTGCCATCAGTGATTGGGAGTTGGAGTATAATGAGCAGTTCTTC

clone_size: few
d_call: -
v_call: TRBV28
j_call: TRBJ1-2
cdr3_aa: CASSLISRGFTYGYTF
cdr3_nt: TGTGCCAGCAGTTTAATTTCGCGTGGCTTCACCTATGGCTACACCTTC

clone_size: -
d_call: TRBD2
v_call: TRBV7-2
j_call: TRBJ2-7
cdr3_aa: CASRRIAGGPPYEQYF
cdr3_nt: TGTGCCAGCAGGCGGATAGCGGGGGGGCCCCCCTACGAGCAGTACTTC

clone_size: -
d_call: -
v_call: TRBV6-6
j_call: TRBJ1-2
cdr3_aa: CASSLPGAPYGYTF
cdr3_nt: TGTGCCAGCAGCCTACCGGGAGCTCCCTATGGCTACACCTTC

clone_size: -
d_call: TRBD1
v_call: TRBV5-4
j_call: TRBJ2-5
cdr3_aa: CASSPKTGQETQYF
cdr3_nt: TGTGCCAGCAGTCCAAAGACAGGGCAAGAGACCCAGTACTTC

clone_size: -
d_call: -
v_call: TRBV7-9
j_call: TRBJ1-1
cdr3_aa: CASSSTAGGRNTEAFF
cdr3_nt: TGTGCCAGCAGCTCCACCGCCGGGGGCAGGAACACTGAAGCTTTCTTT

clone_size: few
d_call: TRBD2
v_call: TRBV9
j_call: TRBJ2-7
cdr3_aa: CASSAAGGLQEQYF
cdr3_nt: TGTGCCAGCAGCGCCGCGGGAGGGCTACAAGAGCAGTACTTC

clone_size: few
d_call: -
v_call: TRBV5-4
j_call: TRBJ1-2
cdr3_aa: CASSLGGSNYGYTF
cdr3_nt: TGTGCCAGCAGCTTGGGGGGCTCTAACTATGGCTACACCTTC

clone_size: few
d_call: TRBD1
v_call: TRBV11-2
j_call: TRBJ2-5
cdr3_aa: CASSFGTGRETQYF
cdr3_nt: TGTGCCAGCAGCTTTGGGACAGGAAGGGAGACCCAGTACTTC

clone_size: -
d_call: TRBD1
v_call: TRBV14
j_call: TRBJ2-6
cdr3_aa: CASSPGQPYPGANVLTF
cdr3_nt: TGTGCCAGCAGCCCGGGACAGCCCTATCCCGGGGCCAACGTCCTGACTTTC

clone_size: -
d_call: -
v_call: TRBV29-1
j_call: TRBJ1-1
cdr3_aa: CSVEDRTLEAFF
cdr3_nt: TGCAGCGTTGAAGATCGGACACTTGAAGCTTTCTTT

clone_size: -
d_call: TRBD2
v_call: TRBV9
j_call: TRBJ2-3
cdr3_aa: CASSLLADTQYF
cdr3_nt: TGTGCCAGCAGCCTACTAGCGGATACGCAGTATTTT

clone_size: few
d_call: -
v_call: TRBV10-3
j_call: TRBJ1-2
cdr3_aa: CAITPHREGEHGYTF
cdr3_nt: TGTGCCATCACTCCACACCGGGAAGGGGAGCATGGCTACACCTTC

clone_size: few
d_call: -
v_call: TRBV20-1
j_call: TRBJ1-2
cdr3_aa: CTPNGYTF
cdr3_nt: TGCACCCCCAATGGCTACACCTTC

clone_size: -
d_call: -
v_call: TRBV28
j_call: TRBJ2-7
cdr3_aa: CASSTNREQYF
cdr3_nt: TGTGCCAGCAGTACGAACAGGGAGCAGTACTTC

clone_size: -
d_call: -
v_call: TRBV29-1
j_call: TRBJ2-5
cdr3_aa: CSVEDWRGGHKETQYF
cdr3_nt: TGCAGCGTTGAAGATTGGCGAGGGGGACACAAAGAGACCCAGTACTTC

clone_size: -
d_call: -
v_call: TRBV30
j_call: TRBJ1-2
cdr3_aa: CAWSSFSNYGYTF
cdr3_nt: TGTGCCTGGAGTTCCTTTTCTAACTATGGCTACACCTTC

clone_size: -
d_call: TRBD1
v_call: TRBV19
j_call: TRBJ2-7
cdr3_aa: CASKTGGSPYEQYF
cdr3_nt: TGTGCCAGCAAGACAGGGGGCTCACCCTACGAGCAGTACTTC

clone_size: few
d_call: -
v_call: TRBV7-9
j_call: TRBJ2-1
cdr3_aa: CASSDTRRSLPANEQFF
cdr3_nt: TGTGCCAGCAGCGATACTAGGCGTAGTCTCCCAGCAAATGAGCAGTTCTTC

clone_size: -
d_call: -
v_call: TRBV28
j_call: TRBJ2-7
cdr3_aa: CASSLSSGAHEQYF
cdr3_nt: TGTGCCAGCAGTTTATCTTCGGGGGCCCACGAGCAGTACTTC

clone_size: few
d_call: TRBD1
v_call: TRBV2
j_call: TRBJ1-1
cdr3_aa: CASSPGQLNTEAFF
cdr3_nt: TGTGCCAGCAGTCCGGGACAGTTGAACACTGAAGCTTTCTTT

clone_size: few
d_call: -
v_call: TRBV18
j_call: TRBJ2-7
cdr3_aa: CASSRAYEQYF
cdr3_nt: TGTGCCAGCTCCAGGGCCTACGAGCAGTACTTC

clone_size: -
d_call: -
v_call: TRBV5-1
j_call: TRBJ2-3
cdr3_aa: CASTPGQSTDTQYF
cdr3_nt: TGCGCCAGCACCCCGGGCCAGTCAACAGATACGCAGTATTTT

clone_size: -
d_call: -
v_call: TRBV6-6
j_call: TRBJ2-5
cdr3_aa: CASRTSGTQETQYF
cdr3_nt: TGTGCCAGCAGGACTTCGGGGACCCAAGAGACCCAGTACTTC

clone_size: -
d_call: -
v_call: TRBV15
j_call: TRBJ1-6
cdr3_aa: CATSRDLTKGSPLHF
cdr3_nt: TGTGCCACCAGCAGAGACCTCACGAAAGGTTCACCCCTCCACTTT

clone_size: few
d_call: -
v_call: TRBV7-2
j_call: TRBJ2-2
cdr3_aa: CASSSAGRDTGELFF
cdr3_nt: TGTGCCAGCAGCTCAGCGGGCCGGGACACCGGGGAGCTGTTTTTT

clone_size: few
d_call: -
v_call: TRBV13
j_call: TRBJ2-7
cdr3_aa: CASSFSTASYEQYF
cdr3_nt: TGTGCCAGCAGCTTCTCGACTGCCTCCTACGAGCAGTACTTC

clone_size: few
d_call: -
v_call: TRBV5-1
j_call: TRBJ1-4
cdr3_aa: CASSLVSGPPNEKLFF
cdr3_nt: TGCGCCAGCAGCTTGGTTTCTGGCCCTCCGAATGAAAAACTGTTTTTT

clone_size: -
d_call: -
v_call: TRBV7-2
j_call: TRBJ2-5
cdr3_aa: CASSLAWGQETQYF
cdr3_nt: TGTGCCAGCAGCTTAGCTTGGGGCCAAGAGACCCAGTACTTC

clone_size: -
d_call: TRBD1
v_call: TRBV7-9
j_call: TRBJ2-1
cdr3_aa: CASSEGQSYNEQFF
cdr3_nt: TGTGCCAGCAGCGAGGGACAGAGTTACAATGAGCAGTTCTTC

clone_size: -
d_call: TRBD1
v_call: TRBV2
j_call: TRBJ2-3
cdr3_aa: CASSPQGLGTDTQYF
cdr3_nt: TGTGCCAGCAGTCCACAGGGGTTGGGCACAGATACGCAGTATTTT